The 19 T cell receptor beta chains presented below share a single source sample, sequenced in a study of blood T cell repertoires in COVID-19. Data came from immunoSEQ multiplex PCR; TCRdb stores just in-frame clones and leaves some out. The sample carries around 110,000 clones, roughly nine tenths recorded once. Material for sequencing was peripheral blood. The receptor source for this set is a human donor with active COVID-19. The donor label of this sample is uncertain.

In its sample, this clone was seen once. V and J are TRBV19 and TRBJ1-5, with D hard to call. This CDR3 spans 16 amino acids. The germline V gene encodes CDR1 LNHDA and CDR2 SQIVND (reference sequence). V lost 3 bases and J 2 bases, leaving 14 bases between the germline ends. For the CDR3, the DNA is TGTGCCAGTAGTATTTGGCTGGGAGGCGGCAATCAGCCCCAGCATTTT. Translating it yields CASSIWLGGGNQPQHF.

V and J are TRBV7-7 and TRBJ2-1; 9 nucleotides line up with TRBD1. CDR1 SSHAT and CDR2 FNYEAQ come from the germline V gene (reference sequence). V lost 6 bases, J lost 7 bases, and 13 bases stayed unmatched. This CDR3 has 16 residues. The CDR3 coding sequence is TGTGCCAGCAGTCCCGGGACAGGGCGCTCCGGGAATGAGCAGTTCTTC. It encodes CASSPGTGRSGNEQFF.

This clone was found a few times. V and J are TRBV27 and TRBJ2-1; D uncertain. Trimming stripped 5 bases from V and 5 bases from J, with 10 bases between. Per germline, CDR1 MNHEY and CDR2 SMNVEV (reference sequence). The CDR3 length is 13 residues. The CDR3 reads CASSVNLHNEQFF. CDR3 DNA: TGTGCCAGCAGTGTGAACTTACACAATGAGCAGTTCTTC.

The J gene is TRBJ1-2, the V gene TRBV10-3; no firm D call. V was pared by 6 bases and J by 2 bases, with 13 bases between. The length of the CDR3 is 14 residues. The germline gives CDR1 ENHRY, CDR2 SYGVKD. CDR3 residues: CAIREDGLNYGYTF. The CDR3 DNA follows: TGTGCCATCAGAGAGGACGGACTCAACTATGGCTACACCTTC.

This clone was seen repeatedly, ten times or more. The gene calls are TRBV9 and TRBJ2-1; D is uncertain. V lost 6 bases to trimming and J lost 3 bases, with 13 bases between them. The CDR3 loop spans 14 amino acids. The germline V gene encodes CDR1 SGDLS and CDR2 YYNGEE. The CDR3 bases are TGTGCCAGCACCCGGGTCTCCAACTACAATGAGCAGTTCTTC. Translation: CASTRVSNYNEQFF.

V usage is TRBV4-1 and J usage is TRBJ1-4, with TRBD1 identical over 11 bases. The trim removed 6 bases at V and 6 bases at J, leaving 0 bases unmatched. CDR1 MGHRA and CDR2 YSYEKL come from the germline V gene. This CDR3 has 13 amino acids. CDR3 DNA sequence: TGCGCCAGCAGGGGACAGGGGGATGAAAAACTGTTTTTT. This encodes CASRGQGDEKLFF.

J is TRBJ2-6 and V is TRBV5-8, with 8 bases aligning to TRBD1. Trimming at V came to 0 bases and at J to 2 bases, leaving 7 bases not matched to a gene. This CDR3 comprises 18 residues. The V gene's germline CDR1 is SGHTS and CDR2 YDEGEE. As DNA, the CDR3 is TGTGCCAGCAGCTTGGGTTGGCAGGGGGCGGCTGGGGCCAACGTCCTGACTTTC. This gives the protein CASSLGWQGAAGANVLTF.

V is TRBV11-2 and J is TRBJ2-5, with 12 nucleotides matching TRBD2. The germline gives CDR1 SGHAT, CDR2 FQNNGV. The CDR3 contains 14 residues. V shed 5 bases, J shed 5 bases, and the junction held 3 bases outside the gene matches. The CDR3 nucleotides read TGTGCCAGCAGCACGCTAGCGGGGGGGGAGACCCAGTACTTC. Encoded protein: CASSTLAGGETQYF.

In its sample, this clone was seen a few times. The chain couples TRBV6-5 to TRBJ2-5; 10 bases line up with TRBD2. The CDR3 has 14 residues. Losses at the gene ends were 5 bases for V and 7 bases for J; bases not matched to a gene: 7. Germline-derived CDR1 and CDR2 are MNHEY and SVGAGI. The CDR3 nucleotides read TGTGCCAGCAGTCGTAGCGGGGGGTTGTTGACCCAGTACTTC. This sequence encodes CASSRSGGLLTQYF.

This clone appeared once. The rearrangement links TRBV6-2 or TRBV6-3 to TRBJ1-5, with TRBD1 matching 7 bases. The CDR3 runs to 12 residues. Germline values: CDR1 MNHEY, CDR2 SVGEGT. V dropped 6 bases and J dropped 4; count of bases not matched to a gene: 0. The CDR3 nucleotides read TGTGCCAGCAGCAGGGGGAATCAGCCCCAGCATTTT. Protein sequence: CASSRGNQPQHF.

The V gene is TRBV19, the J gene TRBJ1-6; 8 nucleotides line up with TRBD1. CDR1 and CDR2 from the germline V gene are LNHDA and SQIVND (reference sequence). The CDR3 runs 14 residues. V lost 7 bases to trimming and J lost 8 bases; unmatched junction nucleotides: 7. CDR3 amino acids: CASKRDRGDSPLHF. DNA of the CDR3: TGTGCCAGTAAACGTGACAGGGGAGATTCACCCCTCCACTTT.

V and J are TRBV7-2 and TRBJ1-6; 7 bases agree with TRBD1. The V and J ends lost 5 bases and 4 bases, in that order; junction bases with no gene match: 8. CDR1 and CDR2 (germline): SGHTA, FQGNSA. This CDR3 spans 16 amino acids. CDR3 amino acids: CASSTRTGGYNSPLHF. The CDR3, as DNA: TGTGCCAGCAGCACACGGACAGGAGGTTATAATTCACCCCTCCACTTT.

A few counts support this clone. Here the CDR3 DNA reads TGTGCCAGCAGCTTAGGGACAGGGGGCCTCGGAACCTACGAGCAGTACTTC. As protein: CASSLGTGGLGTYEQYF. This chain joins TRBV7-9 and TRBJ2-7; 11 positions agree with TRBD1. This CDR3 region has 17 residues. Germline-derived CDR1 and CDR2 are SEHNR and FQNEAQ (reference sequence). With 1 base clipped from V and 2 bases from J, the junction kept 7 bases outside the gene matches.

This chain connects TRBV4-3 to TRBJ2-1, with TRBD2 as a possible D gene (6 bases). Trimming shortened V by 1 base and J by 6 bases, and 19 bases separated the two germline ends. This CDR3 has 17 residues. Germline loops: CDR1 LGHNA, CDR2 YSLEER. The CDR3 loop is CASSQGVGGAKGNEQFF. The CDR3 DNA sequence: TGCGCCAGCAGCCAAGGAGTTGGCGGGGCGAAGGGCAATGAGCAGTTCTTC.

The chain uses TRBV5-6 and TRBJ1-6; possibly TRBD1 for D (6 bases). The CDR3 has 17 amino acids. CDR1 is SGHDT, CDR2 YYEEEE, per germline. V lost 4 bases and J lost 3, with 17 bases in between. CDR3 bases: TGTGCCAGCAGCGGAACAGGGAGAGGGATCTATAATTCACCCCTCCACTTT. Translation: CASSGTGRGIYNSPLHF.

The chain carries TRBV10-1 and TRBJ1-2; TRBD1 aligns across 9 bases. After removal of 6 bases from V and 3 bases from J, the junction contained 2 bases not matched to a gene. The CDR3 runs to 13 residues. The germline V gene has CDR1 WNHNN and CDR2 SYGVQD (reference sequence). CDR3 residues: CASSRDRDYGYTF. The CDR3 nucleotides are TGCGCCAGCAGCCGGGACAGGGACTATGGCTACACCTTC.

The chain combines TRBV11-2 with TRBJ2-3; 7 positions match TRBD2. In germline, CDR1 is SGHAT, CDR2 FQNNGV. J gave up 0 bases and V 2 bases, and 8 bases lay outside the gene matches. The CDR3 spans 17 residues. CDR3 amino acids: CASSLSLGGTSTDTQYF. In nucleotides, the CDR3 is TGTGCCAGCAGCTTATCATTGGGGGGGACCAGCACAGATACGCAGTATTTT.

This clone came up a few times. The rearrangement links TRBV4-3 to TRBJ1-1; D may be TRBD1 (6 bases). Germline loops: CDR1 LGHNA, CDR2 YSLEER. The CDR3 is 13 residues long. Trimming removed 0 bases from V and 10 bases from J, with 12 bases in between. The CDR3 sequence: CASSQDTGKRAFF. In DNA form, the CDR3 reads TGCGCCAGCAGCCAAGATACAGGGAAGCGAGCTTTCTTT.

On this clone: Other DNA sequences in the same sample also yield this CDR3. This chain's CDR3 is CASSYSILAGNQETQYF. The CDR3 DNA sequence: TGTGCCAGCAGTTACTCGATTCTAGCGGGGAACCAAGAGACCCAGTACTTC. The rearrangement links TRBV6-2 or TRBV6-3 to TRBJ2-5, with TRBD2 matching 9 bases. Germline V CDR1 and CDR2: MNHEY, SVGEGT. The CDR3 consists of 17 residues. The trim removed 0 bases at V and 0 bases at J, leaving 5 bases unmatched.